This entry lists 24 T cell receptor beta chains sequenced from one sample in a study of blood T cell repertoires in COVID-19. Libraries were prepared by immunoSEQ multiplex PCR; TCRdb keeps only in-frame clonotypes and omits some of them. The sample shows 200,000 to 250,000 clones, around 84% of them seen only once. The specimen was peripheral blood. These receptor sequences come from a woman older than 75 with COVID-19, enrolled during active disease.

This clone was seen only a few times. This rearrangement joins TRBV24-1 to TRBJ2-2; D might be TRBD2 (5 bases). The CDR3 sequence is 16 residues long. Germline V CDR1 and CDR2: KGHDR, SFDVKD. The germline V and J ends were trimmed by 0 bases and 4 bases, with 11 bases remaining between them. The CDR3, as DNA: TGTGCCACCAGTGATTTGTTGCCAGGAGGCACCGGGGAGCTGTTTTTT. Protein product: CATSDLLPGGTGELFF.

V usage is TRBV4-1 and J usage is TRBJ1-1; 8 bases align to TRBD1. The CDR3 contains 15 residues. V was clipped by 7 bases and J by 3 bases; unmatched bases: 10. CDR1 is MGHRA, CDR2 YSYEKL, per germline. In DNA, the CDR3 is TGCGCCAGCACTACTGGACAGGGCACTCACACTGAAGCTTTCTTT. As protein: CASTTGQGTHTEAFF.

The chain couples TRBV5-1 to TRBJ2-2; 8 bases map to TRBD2. This CDR3 is built from 21 residues. The germline V gene encodes CDR1 SGHRS and CDR2 YFSETQ. V lost 0 bases, J lost 4 bases, and 20 bases stayed unmatched. The CDR3 sequence: CASSLATFDGGVGPGTGELFF. The CDR3 region has the DNA TGCGCCAGCAGCTTGGCCACGTTTGACGGGGGGGTCGGGCCCGGCACCGGGGAGCTGTTTTTT.

The V call is TRBV28, the J call TRBJ2-7, with TRBD1 matching 11 bases. Germline lookup yields CDR1 MDHEN and CDR2 SYDVKM. J was trimmed by 4 bases and V by 7 bases; bases with no gene match: 9. The CDR3 is made up of 15 amino acids. The CDR3 sequence: CASTQRDRGVYEQYF. The CDR3 nucleotides read TGTGCCAGCACCCAAAGGGACAGGGGGGTTTACGAGCAGTACTTC.

This sequence joins TRBV24-1 and TRBJ1-3; 8 nucleotides align to TRBD1. V lost 9 bases, J lost 0 bases, and 3 bases stayed unmatched. Germline CDR1 KGHDR, CDR2 SFDVKD. The CDR3 is 14 amino acids. The CDR3 nucleotides are TGTGCCACCTCGGACAGGGCCTCTGGAAACACCATATATTTT. Protein sequence: CATSDRASGNTIYF.

This chain connects TRBV6-2 or TRBV6-3 to TRBJ1-5; TRBD1 aligns across 9 bases. The length of the CDR3 is 15 residues. The J segment lost 3 bases and the V segment lost 4 bases, leaving 4 bases of the junction unmatched. Germline CDR1 is MNHEY and CDR2 is SVGEGT. CDR3 bases: TGTGCCAGCAGTTCCGGGACAGGGAACAATCAGCCCCAGCATTTT. Protein: CASSSGTGNNQPQHF.

This clone occurred a few times. The V call is TRBV5-1, the J call TRBJ1-1; D perhaps matches TRBD1 (6 bases). Germline CDR1 and CDR2: SGHRS and YFSETQ. CDR3 length: 15 amino acids. V was pared by 0 bases and J by 4 bases, with 13 bases between. CDR3 DNA: TGCGCCAGCAGCTTGGGCCGGGACATTGGCACTGAAGCTTTCTTT. This codes for CASSLGRDIGTEAFF.

The chain has TRBV5-5 and TRBJ1-3; no reliable D call. Germline V lookup: CDR1 SGHKS, CDR2 YYEKEE (reference sequence). V lost 7 bases and J lost 4, with 15 bases in between. The CDR3 runs 14 residues. CDR3 nucleotide sequence: TGTGCCAGCCGTACTGGGCTGGGCGGAAACACCATATATTTT. Its protein product is CASRTGLGGNTIYF.

The V and J genes are TRBV5-1 and TRBJ1-2; 7 bases fit TRBD1. This CDR3 contains 13 residues. The germline gives CDR1 SGHRS, CDR2 YFSETQ. The junction had 4 bases not matched to a gene; V was cut back by 5 bases and J by 3 bases. Here the CDR3 reads CASRPGQDYGYTF. The CDR3 DNA reads TGCGCCAGCAGACCAGGACAGGACTATGGCTACACCTTC.

The chain couples TRBV6-6 to TRBJ1-1; D is ambiguous. Germline CDR1 MNHNY, CDR2 SVGAGI (reference sequence). This CDR3 spans 12 amino acids. V was pared by 4 bases and J by 1 base, with 4 bases between. The DNA of the CDR3 is TGTGCCAGCAGTTGGGCGAACACTGAAGCTTTCTTT. Its translation: CASSWANTEAFF.

CDR3 sequence (DNA): TGTGCCAGCACTATGTGGGACAGTAGTAACTATGGCTACACCTTC. Its protein product is CASTMWDSSNYGYTF. This sequence joins TRBV7-9 and TRBJ1-2; TRBD1 agrees at 7 bases. V shed 7 bases and J 1 base; nucleotides not matched to a gene: 9. CDR3 length: 15 residues. Germline values: CDR1 SEHNR, CDR2 FQNEAQ (reference sequence).

This clone was seen a handful of times. This chain uses TRBV30 with TRBJ2-3; 9 bases are a match to TRBD1. This CDR3 has 11 residues. V trimming: 4 bases; J trimming: 15 bases; junction bases outside the gene matches: 8. Germline V gene data show CDR1 as GTSNPN and CDR2 as SVGIG (reference sequence). CDR3 nucleotides: TGTGCCTGGAACGAGGACAGGGGTGTCTATTTT. Its protein is CAWNEDRGVYF.

This clone came up once. The V and J genes are TRBV18 and TRBJ2-3; 10 bases align to TRBD2. V shed 4 bases, J shed 4 bases, and the junction held 2 bases outside the gene matches. Per the germline V gene, CDR1 is KGHSH and CDR2 is LQKENI. The CDR3 consists of 14 residues. Written as DNA, the CDR3 is TGTGCCAGCTCACAGCGGGGGGGCCCAGATACGCAGTATTTT. Translating gives CASSQRGGPDTQYF. Full variable domain (missing parts from reference TRBV18 and TRBJ2-3): NAGVMQNPRHLVRRRGQEARLRCSPMKGHSHVYWYRQLPEEGLKFMVYLQKENIIDESGMPKERFSAEFPKEGPSILRIQQVVRGDSAAYFCASSQRGGPDTQYFGPGTRLTVL.

This clone has just a few counts. The genes are TRBV30 and TRBJ2-7, with a weak D call TRBD2 (6 bases). The CDR3 spans 15 residues. The ends were cut back, 0 bases at V and 3 bases at J, with 15 bases in the middle. CDR1 GTSNPN and CDR2 SVGIG come from the germline V gene (reference sequence). CDR3 DNA: TGTGCCTGGAGTGTACTGCGGGGAAAGAGCTACGAGCAGTACTTC. Translating it yields CAWSVLRGKSYEQYF.

CDR3 nucleotides: TGTGCCAGCAGACTAGAGGGGGACAGGGGGAAAGCTTTCTTT. It is translated as CASRLEGDRGKAFF. The chain links TRBV27 to TRBJ1-1, with 11 bases that match TRBD1. The V and J ends lost 6 bases and 9 bases, in that order; junction bases with no gene match: 9. Germline V gives CDR1 MNHEY, CDR2 SMNVEV (reference sequence). This CDR3 contains 14 residues.

The rearrangement uses TRBV27 and TRBJ1-1; 8 nucleotides agree with TRBD1. The germline gives CDR1 MNHEY, CDR2 SMNVEV (reference sequence). There are 15 residues in the CDR3. Trimming cost V 5 bases and J 0 bases; bases outside gene matches: 5. Here the CDR3 DNA reads TGTGCCAGCAGTAAGGACAGGGTAATGAACACTGAAGCTTTCTTT. Translation: CASSKDRVMNTEAFF.

The chain recombines TRBV2 with TRBJ2-1; TRBD2 is a possible D gene (6 bases). Germline V gene sequence: CDR1 SNHLY, CDR2 FYNNEI. CDR3 length equals 14 residues. The V end was cut by 4 bases, the J end by 8 bases, with 15 bases between. Here the CDR3 reads CASSVVGTGDEQFF. The DNA of the CDR3 is TGTGCCAGCAGTGTCGTCGGGACTGGGGATGAGCAGTTCTTC. The variable domain in full, completed from reference TRBV2 and TRBJ2-1, reads EPEVTQTPSHQVTQMGQEVILRCVPISNHLYFYWYRQILGQKVEFLVSFYNNEISEKSEIFDDQFSVERPDGSNFTLKIRSTKLEDSAMYFCASSVVGTGDEQFFGPGTRLTVL.

The rearrangement uses TRBV29-1 and TRBJ2-2; 7 bases line up with TRBD2. V trimming: 1 base; J trimming: 3 bases; junction bases outside the gene matches: 8. The germline V gene encodes CDR1 SQVTM and CDR2 ANQGSEA. This CDR3 is built from 16 residues. The CDR3 nucleotides read TGCAGCGTTGAAGGGCAGGGTAGCGGGTACACCGGGGAGCTGTTTTTT. This codes for CSVEGQGSGYTGELFF.

Details on this clone: Germline and junction disagree at one end, which may indicate a read error. The chain carries TRBV19 and TRBJ2-5; TRBD1 is a possible D gene (5 bases). CDR1 and CDR2 (germline): LNHDA, SQIVND (reference sequence). CDR3 size: 13 residues. CDR3 coding DNA: TGTGCCAGCAGTAGGCAGGGCGCCGAGACCCAGTACTTC. It is translated as CASSRQGAETQYF.

This chain uses TRBV6-2 or TRBV6-3 with TRBJ2-1; 8 bases map to TRBD2. This CDR3 is built from 15 residues. The V gene end was trimmed by 4 bases and the J gene end by 4 bases; junction bases not matched to a gene: 6. Germline V gene lookup returns CDR1 MNHEY and CDR2 SVGEGT. In nucleotides, the CDR3 is TGTGCCAGCAGTTCAGGCGGGGGGCTTTACAATGAGCAGTTCTTC. Residues: CASSSGGGLYNEQFF.

The V gene is TRBV7-3, the J gene TRBJ2-3; 7 positions match TRBD1. V was clipped by 3 bases and J by 6 bases; unmatched bases: 9. The CDR3 has 15 residues. The germline V gene encodes CDR1 SGHTA and CDR2 FQGTGA. The CDR3 region is CASSFRQGQVDTQYF. CDR3 nucleotide sequence: TGTGCCAGCAGCTTCCGACAGGGCCAGGTGGATACGCAGTATTTT. The full variable domain, in which reference TRBV7-3 and TRBJ2-3 provide the parts outside the CDR3, is GAGVSQTPSNKVTEKGKYVELRCDPISGHTALYWYRQSLGQGPEFLIYFQGTGAADDSGLPNDRFFAVRPEGSVSTLKIQRTERGDSAVYLCASSFRQGQVDTQYFGPGTRLTVL.

This chain uses TRBV5-6 with TRBJ1-2; 7 positions agree with TRBD1. Germline assignment: CDR1 SGHDT and CDR2 YYEEEE. The length of the CDR3 is 15 residues. With V trimmed by 4 bases and J by 4 bases, 10 bases remained unmatched. CDR3 residues: CASSIGPTGVYGYTF. CDR3 DNA: TGTGCCAGCAGCATAGGGCCAACAGGGGTCTATGGCTACACCTTC. The variable domain in full, with the rest retrieved from reference TRBV5-6 and TRBJ1-2, is DAGVTQSPTHLIKTRGQQVTLRCSPKSGHDTVSWYQQALGQGPQFIFQYYEEEERQRGNFPDRFSGHQFPNYSSELNVNALLLGDSALYLCASSIGPTGVYGYTFGSGTRLTVV.

This clone is a singleton in its sample. The chain recombines TRBV3-1 (or the pseudogene TRBV3-2) with TRBJ1-6, with D perhaps TRBD1 (6 bases). There are 15 residues in the CDR3. The germline gives CDR1 LGHDT, CDR2 YNNKEL (reference sequence). Trimming took 0 bases from V and 3 from J, leaving 6 bases between them. In DNA, the CDR3 is TGTGCCAGCAGCCAAGAGACAGGCTATAATTCACCCCTCCACTTT. The encoded protein is CASSQETGYNSPLHF.

The rearrangement links TRBV24-1 to TRBJ2-5, with D tentatively TRBD2 (5 bases). Germline V gene data show CDR1 as KGHDR and CDR2 as SFDVKD. This CDR3 has 15 residues. Trimming left V 5 bases short and J 2 bases short, with 14 bases between. The CDR3 DNA reads as TGTGCCACCAGTGGCTGGGCGAGGGAGCAAGAGACCCAGTACTTC. This sequence encodes CATSGWAREQETQYF.